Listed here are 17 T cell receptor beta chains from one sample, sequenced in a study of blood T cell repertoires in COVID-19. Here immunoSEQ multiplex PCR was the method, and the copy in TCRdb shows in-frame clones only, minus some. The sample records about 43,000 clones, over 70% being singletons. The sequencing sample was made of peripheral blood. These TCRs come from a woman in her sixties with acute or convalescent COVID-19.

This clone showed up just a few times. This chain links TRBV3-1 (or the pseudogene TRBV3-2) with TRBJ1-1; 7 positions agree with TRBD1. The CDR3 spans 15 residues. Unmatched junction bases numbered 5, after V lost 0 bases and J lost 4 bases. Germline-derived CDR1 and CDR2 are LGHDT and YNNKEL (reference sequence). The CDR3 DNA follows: TGTGCCAGCAGCCAAGATCAGGGGGGAGGCACTGAAGCTTTCTTT. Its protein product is CASSQDQGGGTEAFF.

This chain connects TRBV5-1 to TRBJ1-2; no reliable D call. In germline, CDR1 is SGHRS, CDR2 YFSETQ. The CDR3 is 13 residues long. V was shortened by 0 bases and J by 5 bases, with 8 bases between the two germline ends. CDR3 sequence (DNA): TGCGCCAGCAGCTTGGGGCCCGATTATGGCTACACCTTC. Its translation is CASSLGPDYGYTF.

The CDR3 is CASSLDGGRNTIYF. CDR3 bases: TGTGCCAGCAGCTTAGATGGCGGCAGAAACACCATATATTTT. This chain uses TRBV7-2 with TRBJ1-3; D uncertain. This CDR3 is built from 14 residues. Trimming shortened V by 1 base and J by 5 bases, and 9 bases separated the two germline ends. CDR1 SGHTA and CDR2 FQGNSA come from the germline V gene.

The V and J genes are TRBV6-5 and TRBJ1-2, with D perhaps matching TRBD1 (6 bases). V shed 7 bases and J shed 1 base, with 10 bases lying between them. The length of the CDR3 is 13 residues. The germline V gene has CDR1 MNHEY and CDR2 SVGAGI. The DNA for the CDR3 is TGTGCCAGCAAGACGGGACATAACTATGGCTACACCTTC. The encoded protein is CASKTGHNYGYTF.

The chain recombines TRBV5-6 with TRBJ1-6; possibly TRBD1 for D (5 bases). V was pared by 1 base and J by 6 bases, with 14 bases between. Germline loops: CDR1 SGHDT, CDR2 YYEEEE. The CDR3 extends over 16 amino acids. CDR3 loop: CASSLRRGSGNSPLHF. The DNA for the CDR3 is TGTGCCAGCAGCTTGCGGAGGGGCTCAGGTAATTCACCCCTCCACTTT.

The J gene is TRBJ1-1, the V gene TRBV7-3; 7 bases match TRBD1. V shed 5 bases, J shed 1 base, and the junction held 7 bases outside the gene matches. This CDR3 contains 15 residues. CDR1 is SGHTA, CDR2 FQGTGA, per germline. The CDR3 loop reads CASSPLQGTNTEAFF. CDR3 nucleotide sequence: TGTGCCAGCAGCCCGTTACAGGGGACGAACACTGAAGCTTTCTTT. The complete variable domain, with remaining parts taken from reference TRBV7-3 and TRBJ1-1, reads GAGVSQTPSNKVTEKGKYVELRCDPISGHTALYWYRQSLGQGPEFLIYFQGTGAADDSGLPNDRFFAVRPEGSVSTLKIQRTERGDSAVYLCASSPLQGTNTEAFFGQGTRLTVV.

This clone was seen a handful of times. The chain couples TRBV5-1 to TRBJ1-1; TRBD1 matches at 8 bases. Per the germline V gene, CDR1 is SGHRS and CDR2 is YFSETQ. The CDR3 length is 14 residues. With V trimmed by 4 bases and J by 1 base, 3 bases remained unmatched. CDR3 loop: CASSRTGRNTEAFF. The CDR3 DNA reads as TGCGCCAGCAGCAGGACAGGGAGGAACACTGAAGCTTTCTTT.

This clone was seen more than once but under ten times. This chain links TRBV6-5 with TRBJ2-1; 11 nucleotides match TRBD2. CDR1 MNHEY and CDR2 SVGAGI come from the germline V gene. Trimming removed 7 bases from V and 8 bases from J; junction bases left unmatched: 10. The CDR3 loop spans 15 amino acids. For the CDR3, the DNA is TGTGCCAGCACTCTAGGACTAGCGGGCGGGCATGAGCAGTTCTTC. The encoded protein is CASTLGLAGGHEQFF.

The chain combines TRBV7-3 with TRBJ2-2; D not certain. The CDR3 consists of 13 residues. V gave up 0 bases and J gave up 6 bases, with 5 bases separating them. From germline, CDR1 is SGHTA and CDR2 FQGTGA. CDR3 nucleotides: TGTGCCAGCAGCTTAACTCCGGCCGGGGAGCTGTTTTTT. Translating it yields CASSLTPAGELFF. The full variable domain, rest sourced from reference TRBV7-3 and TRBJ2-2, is GAGVSQTPSNKVTEKGKYVELRCDPISGHTALYWYRQSLGQGPEFLIYFQGTGAADDSGLPNDRFFAVRPEGSVSTLKIQRTERGDSAVYLCASSLTPAGELFFGEGSRLTVL.

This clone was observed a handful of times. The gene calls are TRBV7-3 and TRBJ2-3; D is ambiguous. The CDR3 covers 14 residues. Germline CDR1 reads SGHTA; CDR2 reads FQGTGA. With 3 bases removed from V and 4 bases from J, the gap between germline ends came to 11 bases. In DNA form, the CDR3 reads TGTGCCAGCAGCTTCTCCGCTGCGTCAGATACGCAGTATTTT. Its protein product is CASSFSAASDTQYF.

The CDR3 loop is CSVGTGAETQYF. CDR3 nucleotide sequence: TGCAGCGTTGGCACAGGAGCCGAGACCCAGTACTTC. The chain uses TRBV29-1 and TRBJ2-5; TRBD1 might be the D (5 bases). CDR3 length: 12 amino acids. V gave up 4 bases and J gave up 5 bases, with 11 bases separating them. Germline assignment: CDR1 SQVTM and CDR2 ANQGSEA.

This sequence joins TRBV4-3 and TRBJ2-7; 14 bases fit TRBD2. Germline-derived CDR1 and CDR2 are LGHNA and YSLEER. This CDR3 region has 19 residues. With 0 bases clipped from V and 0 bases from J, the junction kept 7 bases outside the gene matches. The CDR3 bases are TGCGCCAGCAGCCAAGAGAGGGGACTAGCGGGGGCCTTCTCCTACGAGCAGTACTTC. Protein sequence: CASSQERGLAGAFSYEQYF.

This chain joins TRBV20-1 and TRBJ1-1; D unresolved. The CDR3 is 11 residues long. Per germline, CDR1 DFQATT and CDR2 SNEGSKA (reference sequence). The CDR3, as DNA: TGCAGGGTTAATAGAGCAGGTCGAGCTTTCTTT. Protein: CRVNRAGRAFF.

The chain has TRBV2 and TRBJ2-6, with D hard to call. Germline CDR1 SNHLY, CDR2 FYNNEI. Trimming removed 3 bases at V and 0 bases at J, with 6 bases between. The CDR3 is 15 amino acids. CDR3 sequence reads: CASSEGPSGANVLTF. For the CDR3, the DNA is TGTGCCAGCAGTGAGGGCCCCTCTGGGGCCAACGTCCTGACTTTC.

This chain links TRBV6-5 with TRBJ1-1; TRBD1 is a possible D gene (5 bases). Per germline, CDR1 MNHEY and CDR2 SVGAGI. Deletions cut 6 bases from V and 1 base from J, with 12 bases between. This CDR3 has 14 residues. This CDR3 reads CASRLGQANTEAFF. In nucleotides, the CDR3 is TGTGCCAGCAGACTGGGGCAGGCGAACACTGAAGCTTTCTTT.

CDR3: CATSESGLAGDGDTQYF. CDR3 nucleotide sequence: TGTGCCACCAGTGAGTCCGGACTAGCGGGGGACGGAGATACGCAGTATTTT. The J gene is TRBJ2-3, the V gene TRBV24-1; TRBD2 matches 13 bases. Germline loops: CDR1 KGHDR, CDR2 SFDVKD. After removal of 4 bases from V and 5 bases from J, the junction contained 8 bases not matched to a gene. The CDR3 spans 17 residues.

CDR3 coding DNA: TGTGCCAGTAGTATTGTAGCTAGGGAGACCCAGTACTTC. This translates into CASSIVARETQYF. The chain couples TRBV19 to TRBJ2-5; D is uncertain. V shed 3 bases and J shed 5 bases, with 10 bases lying between them. Germline CDR1 and CDR2: LNHDA and SQIVND (reference sequence). This CDR3 contains 13 residues.